This T cell receptor beta chain was captured in a study of beta chain features in type 1 diabetes. The V and J ends lost 6 bases and 5 bases respectively, with 18 bases between them. CDR3 length: 15 amino acids. Germline values: CDR1 ENHRY, CDR2 SYGVKD. TCRB transcripts that were expressed got sequenced, as all of the isolated RNA had been reverse transcribed. Here immunoSEQ multiplex PCR was the method, and the copy in TCRdb shows in-frame clones only, minus some. This sample has about 28,000 clones, with roughly three fifths found just once. General study results and limits: Within each of all four CD4+ subsets, Type 1 diabetes patients had TCRB CDR3s that were moderately but significantly shorter. The question of HLA type influencing TCRB rearrangement was one that remained unresolved here. The VDJ junctions of type 1 diabetes patients carried fewer insertions and more deletions. Sampled from patients, naive, central memory and Treg TCRB repertoires appeared more similar than those sampled from healthy donors.

This clone was found a few times. Its antigen is undetermined. This TCR came from a woman in her late teens or twenties with type 1 diabetes. The chain is built from TRBV10-3 and TRBJ2-3; tentatively, D is TRBD2 (6 bases). Input material: Tregs from blood. The CDR3 DNA follows: TGTGCCATCAGAAACTTTAGCGGAAGAGGAGATACGCAGTATTTT. As protein: CAIRNFSGRGDTQYF.